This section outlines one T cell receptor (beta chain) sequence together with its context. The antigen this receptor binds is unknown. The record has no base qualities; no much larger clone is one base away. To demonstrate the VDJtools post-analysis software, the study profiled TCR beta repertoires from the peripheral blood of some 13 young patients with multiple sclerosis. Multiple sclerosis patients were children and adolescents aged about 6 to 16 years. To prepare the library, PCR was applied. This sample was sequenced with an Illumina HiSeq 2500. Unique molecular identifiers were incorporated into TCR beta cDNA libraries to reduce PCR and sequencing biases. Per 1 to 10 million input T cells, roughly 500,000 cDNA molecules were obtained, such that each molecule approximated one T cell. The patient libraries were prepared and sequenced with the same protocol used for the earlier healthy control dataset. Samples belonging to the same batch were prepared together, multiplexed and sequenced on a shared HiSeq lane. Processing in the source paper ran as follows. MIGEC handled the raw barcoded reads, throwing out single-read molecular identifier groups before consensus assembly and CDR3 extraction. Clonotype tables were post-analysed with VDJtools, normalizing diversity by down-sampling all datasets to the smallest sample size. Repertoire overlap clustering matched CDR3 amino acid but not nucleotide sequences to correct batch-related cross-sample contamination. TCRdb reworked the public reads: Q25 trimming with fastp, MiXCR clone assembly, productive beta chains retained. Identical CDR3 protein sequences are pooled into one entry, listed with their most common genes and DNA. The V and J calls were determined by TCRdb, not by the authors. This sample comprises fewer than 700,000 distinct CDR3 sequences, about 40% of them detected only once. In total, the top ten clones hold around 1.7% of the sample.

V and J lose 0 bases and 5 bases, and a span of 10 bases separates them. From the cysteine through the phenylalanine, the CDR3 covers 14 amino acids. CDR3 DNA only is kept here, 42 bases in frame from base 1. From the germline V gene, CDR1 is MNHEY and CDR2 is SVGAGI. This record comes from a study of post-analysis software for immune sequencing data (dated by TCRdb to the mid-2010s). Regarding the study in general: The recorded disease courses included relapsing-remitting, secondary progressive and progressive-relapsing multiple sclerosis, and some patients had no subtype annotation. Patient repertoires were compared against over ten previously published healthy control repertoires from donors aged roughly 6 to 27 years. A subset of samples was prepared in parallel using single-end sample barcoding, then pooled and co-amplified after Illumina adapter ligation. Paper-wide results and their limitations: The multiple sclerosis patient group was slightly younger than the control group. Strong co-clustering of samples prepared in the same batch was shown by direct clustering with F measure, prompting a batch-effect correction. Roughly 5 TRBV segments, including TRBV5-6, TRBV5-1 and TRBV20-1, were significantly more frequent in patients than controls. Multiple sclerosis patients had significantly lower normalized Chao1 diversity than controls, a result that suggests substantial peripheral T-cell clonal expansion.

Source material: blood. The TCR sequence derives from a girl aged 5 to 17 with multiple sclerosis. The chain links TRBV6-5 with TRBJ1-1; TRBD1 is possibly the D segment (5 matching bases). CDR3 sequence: CASSYSPGQTEAFF. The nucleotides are TGTGCCAGCAGTTACTCCCCCGGACAAACTGAAGCTTTCTTT.